These T cell receptor beta chains were read from a single sample in a study of CD8 T cell repertoires and HIV-1 epitope variants. Which antigens these TCRs recognize remains unknown. Libraries were prepared by immunoSEQ multiplex PCR; TCRdb keeps only in-frame clonotypes and omits some of them. This sample has 5,000 or so clones, with just over 65% found just once. Sequenced: cultured CD8+ T cells derived from PBMCs. The receptors were gathered from a male donor with HIV. Both conserved end residues are part of each CDR3. D genes are given only for firm matches. A clone size is listed for some rows: how often the clone was seen (once, few, many), or a class if it is expanded.

>NA|NA|TRBJ2-6|TRBV5-4
CASSLEAGGGANVLTF
TGTGCCAGCAGCTTGGAGGCAGGCGGCGGGGCCAACGTCCTGACTTTC
>NA|large|TRBJ2-7|TRBV28
CASSESIGQAYEQYF
TGTGCCAGCAGCGAATCAATAGGACAAGCCTACGAGCAGTACTTC
>NA|NA|TRBJ2-1|TRBV11-2
CASSLDFGVDEQFF
TGTGCCAGCAGCTTAGATTTTGGTGTCGATGAGCAGTTCTTC
>NA|NA|TRBJ1-5|TRBV5-4
CASSSTEDSNQPQHF
TGTGCCAGCAGCTCGACAGAAGATAGCAATCAGCCCCAGCATTTT
>NA|few|TRBJ2-2|TRBV7-3
CASSTDSNTGELFF
TGTGCCAGCAGCACGGACAGCAACACCGGGGAGCTGTTTTTT
>NA|NA|TRBJ2-3|TRBV6-1
CASRDGQLTGDTQYF
TGTGCCAGCAGAGACGGACAGTTAACGGGAGATACGCAGTATTTT
>NA|NA|TRBJ1-5|TRBV9
CASSEFGGSNQPQHF
TGTGCCAGCAGCGAATTCGGTGGTAGCAATCAGCCCCAGCATTTT
>NA|few|TRBJ1-4|TRBV7-9
CASSQGGTNEKLFF
TGTGCCAGCAGCCAAGGGGGAACGAATGAAAAACTGTTTTTT
>NA|NA|TRBJ1-2|TRBV10-3
CAISPQLGEGVNGYTF
TGTGCCATCAGTCCTCAACTCGGAGAGGGGGTAAATGGCTACACCTTC
>NA|NA|TRBJ2-5|TRBV10-2
CASSEGYGQETQYF
TGCGCCAGCAGTGAGGGTTACGGGCAAGAGACCCAGTACTTC
>TRBD2|NA|TRBJ2-5|TRBV27
CASSSTGTSSQETQYF
TGTGCCAGCAGTTCCACAGGGACTAGCAGTCAAGAGACCCAGTACTTC
>NA|NA|TRBJ1-1|TRBV29-1
CSASLTDMNTEAFF
TGCAGCGCATCCCTGACAGATATGAACACTGAAGCTTTCTTT
>NA|few|TRBJ1-1|TRBV4-1
CASSQGRGTEAFF
TGCGCCAGCAGCCAAGGAAGAGGCACTGAAGCTTTCTTT
>NA|NA|TRBJ1-1|TRBV7-8
CASSLDGGMEAFF
TGTGCCAGCAGCTTAGACGGGGGGATGGAAGCTTTCTTT
>NA|NA|TRBJ1-1|TRBV7-2
CASSPAGVGTEAFF
TGTGCCAGCAGTCCGGCAGGGGTAGGCACTGAAGCTTTCTTT
>NA|NA|TRBJ2-6|TRBV19
CASIRGDSGANVLTF
TGTGCCAGTATCCGAGGGGACTCTGGGGCCAACGTCCTGACTTTC
>TRBD1|NA|TRBJ1-5|TRBV28
CASSSWGLTGDSNQPQHF
TGTGCCAGCAGCTCTTGGGGCCTGACAGGGGACAGCAATCAGCCCCAGCATTTT
>NA|few|TRBJ1-1|TRBV9
CASSPKDGNTEAFF
TGTGCCAGCAGCCCTAAGGACGGGAACACTGAAGCTTTCTTT
>NA|NA|TRBJ2-2|TRBV6-4
CASSAGDTGELFF
TGTGCCAGCAGTGCAGGGGACACCGGGGAGCTGTTTTTT
>NA|few|TRBJ1-5|TRBV19
CASSIDGAGQPQHF
TGTGCCAGTAGTATAGATGGGGCGGGACAGCCCCAGCATTTT
>NA|few|TRBJ1-4|TRBV4-2
CASSQDFLGGDEKLFF
TGTGCCAGCAGCCAAGATTTCCTTGGTGGGGATGAAAAACTGTTTTTT
>NA|NA|TRBJ1-1|TRBV7-9
CASSLVAAEAFF
TGTGCCAGCAGCTTAGTTGCGGCTGAAGCTTTCTTT
>NA|NA|TRBJ1-5|TRBV7-2
CASSSEGYSNQPQHF
TGTGCCAGCAGCTCGGAGGGCTATAGCAATCAGCCCCAGCATTTT
>NA|NA|TRBJ2-7|TRBV11-2
CASSLRAVFSYEQYF
TGTGCCAGCAGCTTACGGGCAGTTTTTAGTTACGAGCAGTACTTC
>NA|few|TRBJ1-5|TRBV7-2
CASRGDSNQPQHF
TGTGCCAGCAGGGGAGACAGCAATCAGCCCCAGCATTTT
>TRBD2|NA|TRBJ2-3|TRBV5-1
CASSSNPGTSGRSADTQYF
TGCGCCAGCAGCTCAAATCCCGGGACTAGCGGGAGGTCCGCGGATACGCAGTATTTT
>TRBD1|NA|TRBJ2-2|TRBV27
CASSSGQPINTGELFF
TGTGCCAGCAGTTCGGGACAGCCCATCAACACCGGGGAGCTGTTTTTT
>NA|NA|TRBJ2-5|TRBV30
CAWSVMEETQYF
TGTGCCTGGAGTGTAATGGAAGAGACCCAGTACTTC
>NA|NA|TRBJ2-7|TRBV28
CASSTHPGQGGLAAFSYEQYF
TGTGCCAGCAGTACTCACCCGGGACAGGGGGGACTAGCGGCCTTCTCCTACGAGCAGTACTTC
>NA|NA|TRBJ1-1|TRBV7-7
CASSPRGMGASRTEAFF
TGTGCCAGCAGCCCCCGGGGGATGGGGGCATCGAGAACTGAAGCTTTCTTT
>TRBD2|NA|TRBJ2-3|TRBV28
CASSSPGTSGGAGQYMGQYF
TGTGCCAGCAGTTCCCCCGGGACTAGCGGGGGGGCCGGTCAGTACATGGGGCAGTATTTT
>NA|NA|TRBJ1-5|TRBV19
CASSILGAIPENQPQHF
TGTGCCAGTAGTATCTTGGGGGCAATCCCAGAGAATCAGCCCCAGCATTTT
>TRBD2|once|TRBJ2-7|TRBV13
CASSTTSGSGSFPYEQYF
TGTGCCAGCAGCACGACTAGCGGGAGTGGTAGCTTCCCCTACGAGCAGTACTTC
>NA|NA|TRBJ2-1|TRBV18
CASSPGAPSSYNEQFF
TGTGCCAGCTCACCAGGGGCCCCTAGCTCCTACAATGAGCAGTTCTTC
>NA|NA|TRBJ2-5|TRBV7-9
CASSLETQYF
TGTGCCAGCAGCTTAGAGACCCAGTACTTC